These T cell receptor beta chains were read from a single sample in a study of chemoradiotherapy in HPV16-positive cancers. The data were produced by immunoSEQ multiplex PCR, yet TCRdb's version contains in-frame clones alone and is incomplete. This sample has around 9,800 clones; approximately 69% occur once, and the top ten carry approximately 35%. This sample was gathered from a patient who underwent chemoradiotherapy. The receptors derive from a human donor with HPV-associated anogenital cancer. The CDR3 runs from the conserved cysteine through the conserved F or W. The D gene is left open where the match is weak. Rows may omit the clone size; those that give it use once, few, many or a size class.

j_gene,d_gene,v_gene,abundance,CDR3nt,CDR3aa
TRBJ2-3,TRBD1,TRBV7-6,NA,TGTGCCAGCAGCCCCAGGGGGCTGATCACAGATACGCAGTATTTT,CASSPRGLITDTQYF
TRBJ1-3,NA,TRBV9,NA,TGTGCCAGCAGCCGAACCAGGGTACCTCAGGGAGGGGTCGGAGGAAACACCATATATTTT,CASSRTRVPQGGVGGNTIYF
TRBJ2-5,TRBD2,TRBV18,once,TGTGCCAGCTCACCGGAACCAGGCGTTAGCGGGGGCAAAGAGACCCAGTACTTC,CASSPEPGVSGGKETQYF
TRBJ1-1,TRBD1,TRBV5-5,NA,TGTGCCAGCAGTATCCCGGGACAGGGATGGTCAGGAGCTTTCTTT,CASSIPGQGWSGAFF
TRBJ1-5,NA,TRBV18,once,TGTGCCAGCTCACCTAGCCGGGGAGGGCAGCCCCAGCATTTT,CASSPSRGGQPQHF
TRBJ2-2,NA,TRBV5-1,NA,TGCGCCAGCAGCTTGATAGAACGAGGGGAGCTGTTTTTT,CASSLIERGELFF
TRBJ1-1,TRBD1,TRBV6-5,NA,TGTGCCAGCAACAAACAGGGGAGCACTGAAGCTTTCTTT,CASNKQGSTEAFF
TRBJ1-1,TRBD1,TRBV6-1,NA,TGTGCCAGCTGGACAGGCTACACTGAAGCTTTCTTT,CASWTGYTEAFF
TRBJ2-2,TRBD2,TRBV9,NA,TGTGCCAGCAGCGTACGGGCTAGCGGGTCGAACACCGGGGAGCTGTTTTTT,CASSVRASGSNTGELFF
TRBJ2-3,NA,TRBV2,NA,TGTGCCAGCAGTGAGTCTGCGCGCACAGATACGCAGTATTTT,CASSESARTDTQYF
TRBJ2-1,NA,TRBV7-6,NA,TGTGCCAGCAGCCCCCCGTCGGGCGGCGGGCGCAATGAGCAGTTCTTC,CASSPPSGGGRNEQFF
TRBJ2-7,NA,TRBV30,NA,TGTGCCTGGAGTGTACGCAACTCCTACGAGCAGTACTTC,CAWSVRNSYEQYF
TRBJ1-1,TRBD1,TRBV28,NA,TGTGCCGCCCGACAGGGGGGCGACACTGAAGCTTTCTTT,CAARQGGDTEAFF
TRBJ1-2,NA,TRBV18,NA,TGTGCCAGCTCACTAGGACAGATCTATGGCTACACCTTC,CASSLGQIYGYTF
TRBJ1-1,NA,TRBV7-6,NA,TGTGCCAGCAGCTTGCTCAGTTCTAACACTGAAGCTTTCTTT,CASSLLSSNTEAFF
TRBJ2-2,NA,TRBV19,NA,TGTGCCAGTAGTATCACAGCTTTAGGCACCGGGGAGCTGTTTTTT,CASSITALGTGELFF
TRBJ1-5,NA,TRBV18,NA,TGTGCCAGCTCACCACCGACGGATTATAGCAATCAGCCCCAGCATTTT,CASSPPTDYSNQPQHF
TRBJ1-1,NA,TRBV5-6,few,TGTGCCAGCATCTGGGGGAACACTGAAGCTTTCTTT,CASIWGNTEAFF
TRBJ1-2,TRBD1,TRBV19,NA,TGTGCCAGTAGTCCGGCCGGGACAGGGGTATTTGGCTACACCTTC,CASSPAGTGVFGYTF
TRBJ2-3,NA,TRBV4-3,NA,TGCGCCAGCAGCCCGGACTACATATCTACCACAGATACGCAGTATTTT,CASSPDYISTTDTQYF
TRBJ2-3,NA,TRBV29-1,NA,TGCAGCGTTGTGGGAGGCACAGATACGCAGTATTTT,CSVVGGTDTQYF
TRBJ2-1,TRBD1,TRBV7-2,NA,TGTGCCAGCAGCCTAGACAGGGGAGCCTACAATGAGCAGTTCTTC,CASSLDRGAYNEQFF
TRBJ1-2,NA,TRBV11-3,NA,TGTGCCAGCAGCTGGAGGGATCCAGAAGGCTACACCTTC,CASSWRDPEGYTF
TRBJ2-1,NA,TRBV5-5,NA,TGTGCCAGCAGCTTTCAGGCACGCTCCTACAATGAGCAGTTCTTC,CASSFQARSYNEQFF
TRBJ2-3,NA,TRBV7-2,NA,TGTGCCAGCAGCTTAGTTGGTTCACCCACAGATACGCAGTATTTT,CASSLVGSPTDTQYF
TRBJ2-5,NA,TRBV7-2,NA,TGTGCCAGCAGCTTAGGAGGGGGGGCACAGGAGACCCAGTACTTC,CASSLGGGAQETQYF
TRBJ2-3,NA,TRBV4-1,once,TGCGCCAGCAGACACCGTTCATACAGGGGAGGGGGGTTCACAGATACGCAGTATTTT,CASRHRSYRGGGFTDTQYF
TRBJ2-7,NA,TRBV4-3,NA,TGCGCCAGCAGCCATGATCATACCTACGAGCAGTACTTC,CASSHDHTYEQYF
TRBJ2-1,TRBD2,TRBV9,few,TGTGCCAGCAGCACCCTAGCGGGAGATAACAATGAGCAGTTCTTC,CASSTLAGDNNEQFF
TRBJ2-1,NA,TRBV7-2,NA,TGTGCCAGCAGCTTTCAGCGTTTCAATGAGCAGTTCTTC,CASSFQRFNEQFF
TRBJ2-5,TRBD1,TRBV30,NA,TGTGCCTGGAGTGTAACGGCAGGGGGACAAGAGACCCAGTACTTC,CAWSVTAGGQETQYF
TRBJ1-1,NA,TRBV9,NA,TGTGCCAGCAGCGCAATCGACTCCACCACTGAAGCTTTCTTT,CASSAIDSTTEAFF
TRBJ2-2,NA,TRBV4-3,NA,TGCGCCAGCAGCCAAGATTCTCGAGTTGGGGCCGGGGAGCTGTTTTTT,CASSQDSRVGAGELFF
TRBJ1-2,NA,TRBV7-2,NA,TGTGCCAGCAGCTTAGTCCCCCAGAATGGCTACACCTTC,CASSLVPQNGYTF
TRBJ2-5,TRBD2,TRBV19,NA,TGTGCCAGTAGTCGAACCGTAGCGGGAGGGAAACAAGAGACCCAGTACTTC,CASSRTVAGGKQETQYF
TRBJ2-5,NA,TRBV4-3,once,TGCGCCAGCAGCCAAGATAAGGATTACCAAGAGACCCAGTACTTC,CASSQDKDYQETQYF
TRBJ1-1,NA,TRBV30,NA,TGTGCCTATACCAAATCAGCGAACACTGAAGCTTTCTTT,CAYTKSANTEAFF
TRBJ2-4,NA,TRBV9,NA,TGTGCCAGCAGCAGGGCCCCCTACCACATTCAGTACTTC,CASSRAPYHIQYF
TRBJ1-2,NA,TRBV11-2,NA,TGTGCCAGCAGCTTAGGGCCCGGCTTGGGCTACACCTTC,CASSLGPGLGYTF
TRBJ1-1,NA,TRBV28,NA,TGTGCCAGCAGAACCCCAGGGAGCTACACTGAAGCTTTCTTT,CASRTPGSYTEAFF
TRBJ1-6,NA,TRBV6-6,NA,TGTGCCAGCAGTTCCCTTAGGGGCGGGAATTCACCCCTCCACTTT,CASSSLRGGNSPLHF
TRBJ2-1,TRBD1,TRBV11-2,NA,TGTGCCAGCAGCCGGACAGGGGATAATGAGCAGTTCTTC,CASSRTGDNEQFF
TRBJ2-1,TRBD2,TRBV7-3,NA,TGTGCCAGCAGCTCTAGCGGGAGCGCCTACAATGAGCAGTTCTTC,CASSSSGSAYNEQFF
TRBJ1-6,NA,TRBV5-6,NA,TGTGCCAGCAGCTTGGGCTGGGGTGGTTCACCCCTCCACTTT,CASSLGWGGSPLHF
TRBJ2-1,TRBD2,TRBV5-6,NA,TGTGCCAGCAGCTTGGGACTAGCGGGGGGTCTCTACAATGAGCAGTTCTTC,CASSLGLAGGLYNEQFF
TRBJ2-1,NA,TRBV30,NA,TGTGCCTGGAGTCAGCGGAAAAACAATGAGCAGTTCTTC,CAWSQRKNNEQFF
TRBJ1-2,NA,TRBV27,NA,TGTGCCAGCAGTTTAGGGGTAGGAGGGGCTAACTATGGCTACACCTTC,CASSLGVGGANYGYTF
TRBJ1-1,NA,TRBV12-2,NA,TGTGCAAGTCGCTTAGCCCCCGACCACACCCGGAACACTGAAGCTTTCTTT,CASRLAPDHTRNTEAFF
TRBJ2-5,NA,TRBV11-3,few,TGTGCCAGCAGCTTAGGTAACAGCCAAGAGACCCAGTACTTC,CASSLGNSQETQYF
TRBJ1-6,NA,TRBV6-4,once,TGTGCCAGCAGCCCATCCAGGGTAAGTATTAATTCACCCCTCCACTTT,CASSPSRVSINSPLHF
TRBJ2-7,TRBD2,TRBV7-9,NA,TGTGCCAGCAGCTTAATGGGGGCTAGCGGGAGGGGCTCTGAGCAGTACTTC,CASSLMGASGRGSEQYF
TRBJ1-5,NA,TRBV11-3,NA,TGTGCCAGCAGCAGGGGCGCTGATCAGCCCCAGCATTTT,CASSRGADQPQHF
TRBJ2-5,TRBD1,TRBV28,NA,TGTGCCAGCAGGAAGACAGGGGTTGGCGAGACCCAGTACTTC,CASRKTGVGETQYF
TRBJ1-6,TRBD1,TRBV30,NA,TGTGCCTGGAGTACCGCCGGGACAGGGGGCCGGTCACCCCTCCACTTT,CAWSTAGTGGRSPLHF
TRBJ2-2,TRBD2,TRBV5-4,few,TGTGCCAGCAGCGGCGGGACTAGTTCTCGCACCGGGGAGCTGTTTTTT,CASSGGTSSRTGELFF
TRBJ1-2,NA,TRBV28,NA,TGTGCCAGCAGGGCGGGACATCTCTATGGCTACACCTTC,CASRAGHLYGYTF
TRBJ2-1,TRBD2,TRBV18,NA,TGTGCCAGCTCACCAGGGACTAGCGGGGGGGCCAAATCCGTCAATGAGCAGTTCTTC,CASSPGTSGGAKSVNEQFF
TRBJ1-2,TRBD1,TRBV18,NA,TGTGCCAGCTCACCATCCGGACAGGGTAACTATGGCTACACCTTC,CASSPSGQGNYGYTF
TRBJ2-2,TRBD2,TRBV7-6,NA,TGTGCCAGCAGCCGACTAGCGGGGGGTGAGCTGTTTTTT,CASSRLAGGELFF
TRBJ2-1,NA,TRBV6-1,NA,TGTGCCAGCAGTGAAGCTTGGCAGTACAATGAGCAGTTCTTC,CASSEAWQYNEQFF